This T cell receptor beta chain was sequenced for a study of CD8 T cells in ankylosing spondylitis. Study-wide results and caveats: From matched ankylosing spondylitis synovial fluid, disease-linked clones were reportedly recovered at significantly enriched levels.

Per the germline V gene, CDR1 is SGHAT and CDR2 is FQNNGV. The CDR3 sequence is 17 residues long. V was cut by 4 bases and J by 1 base, with 19 bases left in between. TCRdb recomputed calls from the 5' RACE reads with MiXCR, one row per CDR3 protein. The sample consists of 150,000 or so distinct CDR3 sequences, 9.8% of them appearing once. This clonotype was recorded a few times. The antigen is unknown. The sample consisted of blood, either unsorted or a sorted T cell fraction (not recorded which). This TCR came from a female donor with ankylosing spondylitis or in good health (not recorded which). The chain joins TRBV11-2 to TRBJ1-1; D may be TRBD1 (6 bases). The CDR3: CASSSSAGTRGNTEAFF. In DNA, the CDR3 is TGTGCCAGCAGCTCAAGCGCCGGGACAAGGGGGAACACTGAAGCTTTCTTT.